Listed here are 25 T cell receptor beta chains from one sample, sequenced in a study of cytomegalovirus exposure and HLA in healthy donors. Use of 60 Vbeta and 13 Jbeta primers characterized the PCR. The assay was immunoSEQ multiplex PCR, and TCRdb's table has in-frame clones only and misses some. The sample yields some 190,000 clones, 87% seen once. The sequenced sample consisted of PBMCs. The source of these receptors is a boy under 10 years old in good health and CMV-seronegative.

The rearrangement links TRBV30 to TRBJ2-7, with 9 nucleotides matching TRBD2. Germline V lookup: CDR1 GTSNPN, CDR2 SVGIG (reference sequence). This CDR3 has 17 amino acids. The V and J ends lost 1 base and 0 bases, in that order; junction bases with no gene match: 10. The CDR3 bases are TGTGCCTGGAGTGGGGGTGGCGGGAGGGCCCTCTCCTACGAGCAGTACTTC. Its protein product is CAWSGGGGRALSYEQYF.

In this sample, this clone turned up a few times. CDR3 amino acids: CASSTRETQYF. DNA for the CDR3: TGTGCCAGTAGTACTAGAGAGACCCAGTACTTC. The V and J genes are TRBV19 and TRBJ2-5; D unresolved. Germline loops: CDR1 LNHDA, CDR2 SQIVND (reference sequence). This CDR3 spans 11 amino acids. V lost 4 bases and J lost 4, with 4 bases in between.

This clone was seen just once. V is TRBV18 and J is TRBJ2-5; 10 bases map to TRBD1. The V gene's germline CDR1 is KGHSH and CDR2 LQKENI. The CDR3 sequence is 14 residues long. V shed 3 bases, J shed 4 bases, and the junction held 2 bases outside the gene matches. DNA of the CDR3: TGTGCCAGCTCACCGGACAGGGGGGCAGAGACCCAGTACTTC. Translation gives CASSPDRGAETQYF. Using reference TRBV18 and TRBJ2-5 for the parts outside the CDR3, the full variable domain is NAGVMQNPRHLVRRRGQEARLRCSPMKGHSHVYWYRQLPEEGLKFMVYLQKENIIDESGMPKERFSAEFPKEGPSILRIQQVVRGDSAAYFCASSPDRGAETQYFGPGTRLLVL.

The gene calls are TRBV11-2 and TRBJ2-3, with D unclear. The CDR3 extends over 15 amino acids. Germline V gives CDR1 SGHAT, CDR2 FQNNGV. With 2 bases removed from V and 2 bases from J, the gap between germline ends came to 11 bases. CDR3: CASSLNPTATDTQYF. CDR3 coding DNA: TGTGCCAGCAGCTTAAATCCCACAGCCACAGATACGCAGTATTTT.

The CDR3 DNA reads as TGCGCCAGCAGCATACCGACGGGAGAAATCGGGACCCAGTACTTC. Its translation is CASSIPTGEIGTQYF. The chain links TRBV5-1 to TRBJ2-5, with a possible D match to TRBD2 (6 bases). The CDR3 loop spans 15 amino acids. The V end was cut by 4 bases, the J end by 7 bases, with 20 bases between. Germline CDR1 reads SGHRS; CDR2 reads YFSETQ. The full variable domain, in which reference TRBV5-1 and TRBJ2-5 provide the parts outside the CDR3, is KAGVTQTPRYLIKTRGQQVTLSCSPISGHRSVSWYQQTPGQGLQFLFEYFSETQRNKGNFPGRFSGRQFSNSRSEMNVSTLELGDSALYLCASSIPTGEIGTQYFGPGTRLLVL.

This clone showed up just a few times. The gene calls are TRBV29-1 and TRBJ2-3; D uncertain. Looked up from germline, CDR1 is SQVTM and CDR2 is ANQGSEA. V was pared by 7 bases and J by 4 bases, with 18 bases between. The CDR3 contains 14 residues. CDR3 in amino acids: CSGIAPGGPDTQYF. CDR3 nucleotide sequence: TGCAGCGGCATTGCTCCCGGTGGTCCAGATACGCAGTATTTT.

Regarding this clone: It is unclear where the CDR3 begins or ends on the DNA, so no DNA is shown, and the CDR3 is as TCRdb lists it. The chain carries TRBV6-5 and TRBJ2-1; whether TRBD2, the table's D call, matches the DNA was not checked. Germline CDR1 is MNHEY and CDR2 is SVGAGI. The CDR3 region is 16 residues in length, termini included. The CDR3 region is CASSSSTSGLYDEQFF.

The CDR3 reads CASSLTGYGYTF. The DNA of the CDR3 is TGTGCCAGCAGCTTAACCGGCTATGGCTACACCTTC. This sequence joins TRBV11-2 and TRBJ1-2; D unresolved. This CDR3 has 12 residues. V shed 2 bases and J shed 4 bases, with 5 bases lying between them. Per germline, CDR1 SGHAT and CDR2 FQNNGV.

V and J are TRBV7-3 and TRBJ2-1; 13 bases match TRBD2. This CDR3 contains 13 residues. Germline V CDR1 and CDR2: SGHTA, FQGTGA. The V gene end was trimmed by 5 bases and the J gene end by 10 bases; junction bases not matched to a gene: 2. The CDR3 DNA follows: TGTGCCAGCAGCCTGACTAGCGGGAGGGAGCAGTTCTTC. Its translation is CASSLTSGREQFF.

The rearrangement joins TRBV5-1 to TRBJ1-2, with 9 bases aligning to TRBD1. The CDR3 contains 15 residues. Germline V gives CDR1 SGHRS, CDR2 YFSETQ. With 4 bases clipped from V and 7 bases from J, the junction kept 11 bases outside the gene matches. The CDR3 spells CASSAWTGDRGGYTF. In DNA, the CDR3 is TGCGCCAGCAGCGCCTGGACAGGGGATAGGGGTGGCTACACCTTC.

The chain employs TRBV2 and TRBJ1-5; 9 bases are shared with TRBD1. Losses at the gene ends were 7 bases for V and 5 bases for J; bases not matched to a gene: 3. The CDR3 sequence is 13 residues long. Germline V gene lookup returns CDR1 SNHLY and CDR2 FYNNEI. CDR3 sequence (DNA): TGTGCCAGCAAATGGACAGGGGATCAGCCCCAGCATTTT. This encodes CASKWTGDQPQHF.

The rearrangement links TRBV14 to TRBJ2-6; D is ambiguous. The CDR3 loop spans 15 amino acids. Germline V gene data show CDR1 as SGHDN and CDR2 as FVKESK. V was trimmed by 4 bases and J by 2 bases, leaving 9 bases between them. The CDR3 spells CASSPTNAGANVLTF. CDR3 nucleotides: TGTGCCAGCAGCCCCACTAACGCTGGGGCCAACGTCCTGACTTTC.

The V call is TRBV6-6, the J call TRBJ2-7; 10 positions match TRBD2. This CDR3 comprises 14 residues. Trimming took 2 bases from V and 3 from J; bases not matched to a gene: 1. CDR1 MNHNY and CDR2 SVGAGI come from the germline V gene (reference sequence). CDR3 residues: CASSYLAGDYEQYF. CDR3 coding DNA: TGTGCCAGCAGTTACCTAGCGGGGGACTACGAGCAGTACTTC.

The CDR3 protein is CASSEDRAPRNYGYTF. DNA of the CDR3: TGTGCCAGCAGTGAGGACAGGGCCCCTCGAAACTATGGCTACACCTTC. V is TRBV2 and J is TRBJ1-2; 8 nucleotides align to TRBD1. Trimming cost V 3 bases and J 2 bases; bases outside gene matches: 8. Germline CDR1 reads SNHLY; CDR2 reads FYNNEI. The CDR3 is 16 residues long.

The chain recombines TRBV7-8 with TRBJ2-3, with D perhaps TRBD2 (5 bases). Looked up from germline, CDR1 is SGHVS and CDR2 is FQNEAQ. The CDR3 is 12 residues long. V lost 2 bases, J lost 9 bases, and 9 bases lay in between. CDR3 DNA sequence: TGTGCCAGCAGCTTAACTAGGAACACGCAGTATTTT. It specifies CASSLTRNTQYF.

V gene TRBV6-5 combines with J gene TRBJ2-5, with D perhaps matching TRBD2 (6 bases). This CDR3 spans 14 amino acids. CDR1 is MNHEY, CDR2 SVGAGI, per germline. Deletions cut 6 bases from V and 1 base from J, with 12 bases between. The CDR3 coding sequence is TGTGCCAGCAGAGTCGGGGGTCCCCAAGAGACCCAGTACTTC. Translation: CASRVGGPQETQYF.

The chain has TRBV4-1 and TRBJ2-7; D gene ambiguous. The CDR3 consists of 15 residues. V gave up 0 bases and J gave up 5 bases, with 14 bases separating them. Germline-derived CDR1 and CDR2 are MGHRA and YSYEKL. CDR3 amino acids: CASSQDLVKTNEQYF. DNA for the CDR3: TGCGCCAGCAGCCAAGATTTAGTCAAGACAAACGAGCAGTACTTC.

This chain uses TRBV6-6 with TRBJ1-1; weak D call: TRBD1 (5 bases). This CDR3 comprises 14 residues. The V end lost 7 bases, the J end lost 2 bases, and 14 bases lay between the germline ends. Per the germline V gene, CDR1 is MNHNY and CDR2 is SVGAGI (reference sequence). The CDR3 bases are TGTGCCAGCAAAGGGGAGGGACTTAACACTGAAGCTTTCTTT. It codes for CASKGEGLNTEAFF.

The chain employs TRBV2 and TRBJ2-5, with D possibly being TRBD2 (7 bases). CDR1 and CDR2 from the germline V gene are SNHLY and FYNNEI. The CDR3 is made up of 17 amino acids. Between the trimmed V and J ends, which lost 4 bases and 4 bases, there was a span of 22 bases. CDR3 in amino acids: CASSGGGALDRGETQYF. The CDR3, as DNA: TGTGCCAGCAGTGGGGGGGGCGCTTTAGATCGAGGAGAGACCCAGTACTTC.

The chain uses TRBV4-1 and TRBJ2-5; D ambiguous. The germline V and J ends were trimmed by 3 bases and 5 bases, with 7 bases remaining between them. The germline V gene has CDR1 MGHRA and CDR2 YSYEKL. The CDR3 sequence is 12 residues long. The CDR3 coding sequence is TGCGCCAGCAGCCAGACTCTGGAGACCCAGTACTTC. Protein product: CASSQTLETQYF.

This clone was detected a few times. This rearrangement joins TRBV19 to TRBJ2-7, with D uncertain. The V gene lost 1 base and the J gene lost 4 bases, with 8 bases spanning the gap. The CDR3 is made up of 13 amino acids. From germline, CDR1 is LNHDA and CDR2 SQIVND (reference sequence). The CDR3 nucleotides read TGTGCCAGTAGTATAGTGTGGCAGTACGAGCAGTACTTC. Protein sequence: CASSIVWQYEQYF. Based on the CDR3 plus reference TRBV19 and TRBJ2-7, the full variable domain is DGGITQSPKYLFRKEGQNVTLSCEQNLNHDAMYWYRQDPGQGLRLIYYSQIVNDFQKGDIAEGYSVSREKKESFPLTVTSAQKNPTAFYLCASSIVWQYEQYFGPGTRLTVT.

This chain uses TRBV2 with TRBJ2-5; 7 bases map to TRBD2. The trim removed 6 bases at V and 2 bases at J, leaving 3 bases unmatched. The germline V gene encodes CDR1 SNHLY and CDR2 FYNNEI. The CDR3 covers 13 residues. This CDR3 reads CASSGAGQETQYF. For the CDR3, the DNA is TGTGCCAGCAGCGGAGCGGGGCAAGAGACCCAGTACTTC.

CDR3 region: CSVDRALNEQFF. Written as DNA, the CDR3 is TGCAGCGTGGACAGGGCCCTCAATGAGCAGTTCTTC. The chain employs TRBV29-1 and TRBJ2-1; 8 bases fit TRBD1. Germline CDR1 and CDR2: SQVTM and ANQGSEA. J was trimmed by 6 bases and V by 6 bases; bases with no gene match: 4. This CDR3 contains 12 residues.

The CDR3: CASSSWTGGEKLFF. In nucleotides, the CDR3 is TGTGCCAGCAGCTCATGGACAGGGGGTGAAAAACTGTTTTTT. V usage is TRBV7-9 and J usage is TRBJ1-4; 10 nucleotides line up with TRBD1. Germline CDR1 and CDR2: SEHNR and FQNEAQ (reference sequence). After removal of 4 bases from V and 7 bases from J, the junction contained 3 bases not matched to a gene. The CDR3 has 14 residues.

The chain employs TRBV5-1 and TRBJ2-1; 12 bases align to TRBD2. Germline-derived CDR1 and CDR2 are SGHRS and YFSETQ. The CDR3 extends over 16 amino acids. Trimming removed 3 bases from V and 8 bases from J; junction bases left unmatched: 9. The CDR3 protein is CASSWLAGGKMYEQFF. CDR3 DNA sequence: TGCGCCAGCAGCTGGCTAGCGGGAGGGAAGATGTATGAGCAGTTCTTC.